There are a few counts of the clone carrying this TCR beta chain. Its target is not known. The entry originates in a study of T cells after yellow fever vaccination. Study summary: Libraries from low-cell-number fractions were prepared with the SMART-Seq v4 Ultra Low Input RNA kit. Whole-study findings and limits: Researchers cautioned that FACS-sorted repertoires could harbor abundant clonotypes contaminating from the bulk population. A large majority of primary-vaccination clones showed up again after the booster (96% CD4, approximately 90% CD8).

J gave up 4 bases and V 3 bases, and 6 bases lay outside the gene matches. Germline CDR1 is ENHRY and CDR2 is SYGVKD. The CDR3 is 16 amino acids. MiXCR was run by TCRdb on the 5' RACE reads, yielding one entry per CDR3 protein. There are 400,000 to 450,000 distinct CDR3 sequences in the sample; approximately 19% occur only once, and about 18% lies in the top ten. Sequenced material: PBMCs, taken before the yellow fever booster vaccination. This receptor was obtained from a man between 18 and 35 years old who received the YFV17D yellow fever vaccine. The chain links TRBV10-3 to TRBJ2-2; the match to TRBD1 covers 9 bases. CDR3 loop: CAISEPMDRGTGELFF. CDR3 sequence (DNA): TGTGCCATCAGTGAACCGATGGACAGGGGCACCGGGGAGCTGTTTTTT.